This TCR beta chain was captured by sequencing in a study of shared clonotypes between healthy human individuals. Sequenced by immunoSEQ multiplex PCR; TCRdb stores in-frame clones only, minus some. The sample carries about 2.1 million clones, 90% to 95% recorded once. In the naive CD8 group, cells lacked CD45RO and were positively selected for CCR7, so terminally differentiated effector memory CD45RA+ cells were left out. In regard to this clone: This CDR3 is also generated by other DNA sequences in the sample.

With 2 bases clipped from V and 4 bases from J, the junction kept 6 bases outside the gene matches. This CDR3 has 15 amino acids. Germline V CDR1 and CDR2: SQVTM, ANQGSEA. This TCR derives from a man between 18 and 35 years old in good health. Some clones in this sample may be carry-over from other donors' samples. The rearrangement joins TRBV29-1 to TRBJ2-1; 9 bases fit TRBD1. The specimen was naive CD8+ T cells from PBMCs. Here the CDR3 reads CSVEPTGGRYNEQFF. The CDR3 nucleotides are TGCAGCGTTGAACCCACAGGGGGCAGGTACAATGAGCAGTTCTTC.